Below are 10 T cell receptor beta chains sequenced from a single sample in a study of blood T cell repertoires in COVID-19. Profiled with immunoSEQ multiplex PCR; TCRdb holds only in-frame clones, not every one. The data hold roughly 180,000 clones, with roughly 84% observed a single time. The sequenced sample consisted of PBMCs or T cells enriched from blood (not recorded which). These TCRs come from a man between 60 and 75 years old who had recovered from COVID-19.

The chain carries TRBV18 and TRBJ1-4; D is uncertain. CDR3 size: 14 residues. Trimming cost V 1 base and J 2 bases, with 5 bases left between them. CDR1 and CDR2 (germline): KGHSH, LQKENI. The CDR3 nucleotides are TGTGCCAGCTCACCACGAGGGACTAATGAAAAACTGTTTTTT. Translation gives CASSPRGTNEKLFF.

The rearrangement uses TRBV7-9 and TRBJ1-2; D uncertain. CDR1 and CDR2 (germline): SEHNR, FQNEAQ (reference sequence). V was shortened by 5 bases and J by 4 bases, with 11 bases between the two germline ends. The CDR3 contains 13 residues. The DNA of the CDR3 is TGTGCCAGCAGCGCCCGGAGCGGCTATGGCTACACCTTC. Its translation: CASSARSGYGYTF.

The genes are TRBV7-2 and TRBJ1-1, with D possibly TRBD1 on 5 matching bases. The germline V gene has CDR1 SGHTA and CDR2 FQGNSA. The CDR3 extends over 14 amino acids. V shed 1 base and J shed 1 base, with 7 bases lying between them. CDR3 sequence reads: CASSLDRTNTEAFF. As DNA, the CDR3 is TGTGCCAGCAGCTTAGACAGGACGAACACTGAAGCTTTCTTT.

The sample holds a few counts of this clone. The chain links TRBV28 to TRBJ2-7; D is possibly TRBD1 (5 bases). This CDR3 has 14 amino acids. V gave up 3 bases and J gave up 0 bases, with 9 bases separating them. Germline lookup yields CDR1 MDHEN and CDR2 SYDVKM. CDR3: CASSFRTTSYEQYF. DNA for the CDR3: TGTGCCAGCAGTTTCCGGACAACCTCCTACGAGCAGTACTTC.

The V and J genes are TRBV2 and TRBJ1-2, with 8 bases that match TRBD1. There are 14 residues in the CDR3. From germline, CDR1 is SNHLY and CDR2 FYNNEI. Trimming took 5 bases from V and 5 from J; bases not matched to a gene: 7. The CDR3: CASSYGQGGYGYTF. CDR3 coding DNA: TGTGCCAGCAGTTACGGACAGGGTGGGTATGGCTACACCTTC.

The V gene is TRBV5-1, the J gene TRBJ2-7, with a possible D match to TRBD1 (6 bases). The length of the CDR3 is 14 residues. Germline CDR1 SGHRS, CDR2 YFSETQ. V was trimmed by 6 bases and J by 7 bases, leaving 20 bases between them. CDR3 DNA sequence: TGCGCCAGCACCACGATGGATGCTAGGGGGGAGCAGTACTTC. Protein sequence: CASTTMDARGEQYF.

The chain carries TRBV7-9 and TRBJ1-2; D gene ambiguous. The CDR3 runs to 13 residues. V lost 1 base to trimming and J lost 3 bases, with 6 bases between them. Per germline, CDR1 SEHNR and CDR2 FQNEAQ (reference sequence). The CDR3 region has the DNA TGTGCCAGCAGCTTAGATCAGTACTATGGCTACACCTTC. Protein sequence: CASSLDQYYGYTF.

DNA for the CDR3: TGTGCCACCAGTGACGAGACAGGGTACTATGGCTACACCTTC. As protein: CATSDETGYYGYTF. The genes are TRBV24-1 and TRBJ1-2; 7 nucleotides align to TRBD1. CDR3 size: 14 residues. Losses at the gene ends were 4 bases for V and 3 bases for J; bases not matched to a gene: 4. Per germline, CDR1 KGHDR and CDR2 SFDVKD.

The chain uses TRBV11-1 and TRBJ2-7; D gene unclear. The CDR3 is 14 amino acids. Trimming pared 5 bases from V and 6 bases from J, leaving 17 bases between. Germline lookup yields CDR1 SGHAT and CDR2 FQDESV (reference sequence). CDR3 nucleotides: TGTGCCAGCAGCCCAATTCGAGGAGTCGGCGAGCAGTACTTC. It specifies CASSPIRGVGEQYF.

The rearrangement uses TRBV27 and TRBJ2-3; 8 bases map to TRBD1. Germline lookup yields CDR1 MNHEY and CDR2 SMNVEV (reference sequence). The CDR3 is made up of 14 amino acids. In DNA, the CDR3 is TGTGACACTAGGACAGGGCCAGTAGCAGATACGCAGTATTTT. This sequence encodes CDTRTGPVADTQYF.